These 17 T cell receptor beta chains were sequenced from one sample in a study of shared clonotypes between healthy human individuals. Assay: immunoSEQ multiplex PCR; the TCRdb copy retains only in-frame clones and omits some. The sample includes about 1.1 million clones, 70% to 85% of them seen just once. Input material: memory CD4+ T cells from PBMCs. Subset defined: CD45RA-negative fraction. Receptor source: a man in his late teens or twenties in good health. Some clones in this sample may be carry-over from other donors' samples.

The gene calls are TRBV16 and TRBJ1-5; no definite D call. Trimming took 0 bases from V and 1 from J, leaving 13 bases between them. The CDR3 extends over 17 amino acids. The germline gives CDR1 KGHSY, CDR2 FQNENV. The CDR3 DNA is TGTGCCAGCAGCCAATCGGCCAGGACTAGGAGCAATCAGCCCCAGCATTTT. Residues: CASSQSARTRSNQPQHF.

The rearrangement links TRBV7-6 to TRBJ2-2, with 9 positions matching TRBD2. Unmatched junction bases numbered 6, after V lost 5 bases and J lost 2 bases. The V gene's germline CDR1 is SGHVS and CDR2 FNYEAQ. This CDR3 contains 16 residues. The CDR3 reads CASSTVAGANTGELFF. In DNA, the CDR3 is TGTGCCAGCAGCACTGTAGCGGGAGCTAACACCGGGGAGCTGTTTTTT.

The chain uses TRBV13 and TRBJ1-3; possible D gene TRBD1, 5 bases. Between the trimmed V and J ends, which lost 5 bases and 1 base, there was a span of 12 bases. The CDR3 is 15 amino acids. The germline V gene has CDR1 PRHDT and CDR2 FYEKMQ (reference sequence). The CDR3 is CASSPPGTSGNTIYF. DNA of the CDR3: TGTGCCAGCAGCCCTCCAGGGACTTCTGGAAACACCATATATTTT.

This clone was found a few times. This chain links TRBV18 with TRBJ1-2; D is unclear. This CDR3 comprises 14 residues. Trimming removed 2 bases at V and 4 bases at J, with 11 bases between. Germline V lookup: CDR1 KGHSH, CDR2 LQKENI. The DNA of the CDR3 is TGTGCCAGCTCACCAGAAGGGTTAGGCTATGGCTACACCTTC. Its translation is CASSPEGLGYGYTF.

Regarding this clone: Different DNA sequences within this sample yield the same CDR3. The chain is built from TRBV5-4 and TRBJ2-3; D remains unclear. From germline, CDR1 is SGHNT and CDR2 YYREEE (reference sequence). The CDR3 loop spans 11 amino acids. Between the trimmed V and J ends, which lost 0 bases and 6 bases, there was a span of 2 bases. This chain's CDR3 is CASSLADTQYF. The CDR3 DNA sequence: TGTGCCAGCAGCTTGGCCGATACGCAGTATTTT.

The table lists this clone with a count of one. V and J are TRBV6-5 and TRBJ2-1; TRBD1 matches at 10 bases. The CDR3 has 15 amino acids. CDR1 MNHEY and CDR2 SVGAGI come from the germline V gene. V shed 6 bases and J 9 bases; nucleotides not matched to a gene: 11. The CDR3 is CASSPWDRGRGEQFF. The CDR3, as DNA: TGTGCCAGCAGCCCCTGGGACAGGGGTCGGGGTGAGCAGTTCTTC.

The rearrangement links TRBV6-6 to TRBJ1-1; TRBD1 agrees at 8 bases. This CDR3 is 14 amino acids long. The V and J ends lost 6 bases and 1 base, in that order; junction bases with no gene match: 4. Germline assignment: CDR1 MNHNY and CDR2 SVGAGI (reference sequence). CDR3 amino acids: CASRDRERNTEAFF. DNA for the CDR3: TGTGCCAGCAGGGACAGGGAGAGGAACACTGAAGCTTTCTTT.

V is TRBV19 and J is TRBJ1-1; 9 bases are a match to TRBD1. Germline V gives CDR1 LNHDA, CDR2 SQIVND (reference sequence). There are 14 residues in the CDR3. V trimming: 2 bases; J trimming: 4 bases; junction bases outside the gene matches: 2. The CDR3, as DNA: TGTGCCAGTAGTATAACAGGGGGCGTCACTGAAGCTTTCTTT. It codes for CASSITGGVTEAFF.

The rearrangement joins TRBV27 to TRBJ1-1; D remains ambiguous. The CDR3 is 13 residues long. Germline V lookup: CDR1 MNHEY, CDR2 SMNVEV (reference sequence). The germline V and J ends were trimmed by 6 bases and 8 bases, with 16 bases remaining between them. Written as DNA, the CDR3 is TGTGCCAGCAGCCCTAGAAGGTTGACAGAAGCTTTCTTT. As protein: CASSPRRLTEAFF.

This sequence joins TRBV7-8 and TRBJ2-1, with 7 positions matching TRBD2. The junction had 3 bases not matched to a gene; V was cut back by 0 bases and J by 7 bases. The length of the CDR3 is 14 residues. CDR1 is SGHVS, CDR2 FQNEAQ, per germline. CDR3 DNA sequence: TGTGCCAGCAGCTTAGCGGGAGGGAGGAATGAGCAGTTCTTC. Translation gives CASSLAGGRNEQFF.

With regard to this clone: A read error may explain this, as a much larger clone is one base away. The rearrangement links TRBV11-2 to TRBJ2-7; TRBD2 matches 9 bases. Germline values: CDR1 SGHAT, CDR2 FQNNGV. J gave up 2 bases and V 3 bases, and 5 bases lay outside the gene matches. This CDR3 has 15 amino acids. The CDR3 loop is CASSFLSSGTYEQYF. The CDR3 DNA reads as TGTGCCAGCAGCTTTTTGTCTAGCGGGACCTACGAGCAGTACTTC.

V usage is TRBV7-9 and J usage is TRBJ2-1, with 10 bases that match TRBD1. CDR3 size: 13 residues. V shed 7 bases and J 8 bases; nucleotides not matched to a gene: 5. Per the germline V gene, CDR1 is SEHNR and CDR2 is FQNEAQ (reference sequence). The DNA of the CDR3 is TGTGCCAGCAAGGGACAGGGGTTTTATGAGCAGTTCTTC. This translates into CASKGQGFYEQFF. Looking up the rest from reference TRBV7-9 and TRBJ2-1 gives the full variable domain: DTGVSQNPRHKITKRGQNVTFRCDPISEHNRLYWYRQTLGQGPEFLTYFQNEAQLEKSRLLSDRFSAERPKGSFSTLEIQRTEQGDSAMYLCASKGQGFYEQFFGPGTRLTVL.

This clone was counted between two and nine times. The chain links TRBV5-6 to TRBJ2-5; 7 bases agree with TRBD1. Germline CDR1 is SGHDT and CDR2 is YYEEEE. The CDR3 length is 16 residues. V dropped 0 bases and J dropped 4; count of bases not matched to a gene: 9. This chain's CDR3 is CASSLEGQSSLETQYF. The CDR3 coding sequence is TGTGCCAGCAGCTTGGAGGGACAGAGTTCCCTAGAGACCCAGTACTTC. Using reference TRBV5-6 and TRBJ2-5 for the parts outside the CDR3, the full variable domain is DAGVTQSPTHLIKTRGQQVTLRCSPKSGHDTVSWYQQALGQGPQFIFQYYEEEERQRGNFPDRFSGHQFPNYSSELNVNALLLGDSALYLCASSLEGQSSLETQYFGPGTRLLVL.

The table lists this clone with a count of one. The rearrangement joins TRBV10-3 to TRBJ1-2; no clear D gene. This CDR3 has 12 amino acids. The germline V and J ends were trimmed by 3 bases and 4 bases, with 6 bases remaining between them. Germline V gene data show CDR1 as ENHRY and CDR2 as SYGVKD. Here the CDR3 reads CAISDGSYGYTF. Written as DNA, the CDR3 is TGTGCCATCAGTGACGGCAGCTATGGCTACACCTTC.

This clone was seen a handful of times. Other nucleotide sequences in the sample specify the same CDR3. The rearrangement uses TRBV20-1 and TRBJ2-7; perhaps TRBD2 as D (6 bases). The CDR3 is 10 residues long. V gave up 6 bases and J gave up 3 bases, with 6 bases separating them. The germline V gene encodes CDR1 DFQATT and CDR2 SNEGSKA (reference sequence). The CDR3 region is CSAGSYEQYF. The CDR3 DNA is TGCAGTGCCGGGAGCTACGAGCAGTACTTC.

This chain connects TRBV30 to TRBJ2-3; no definite D call. Trimming pared 0 bases from V and 6 bases from J, leaving 7 bases between. The germline gives CDR1 GTSNPN, CDR2 SVGIG (reference sequence). The CDR3 consists of 12 residues. The CDR3 loop reads CAWSVTADTQYF. The CDR3 nucleotides read TGTGCCTGGAGTGTAACGGCTGATACGCAGTATTTT.

V and J are TRBV4-2 and TRBJ2-7, with 7 bases lining up with TRBD2. Unmatched junction bases numbered 8, after V lost 0 bases and J lost 3 bases. There are 16 residues in the CDR3. The germline gives CDR1 LGHNA, CDR2 YNFKEQ. The CDR3 DNA follows: TGTGCCAGCAGCCAAGATCGGTCTAGCGGACTCTACGAGCAGTACTTC. Translation gives CASSQDRSSGLYEQYF.